Shown below are 11 T cell receptor beta chains from a single sample sequenced in a study of T cell responses to AZD1222 COVID-19 vaccine. This table comes from immunoSEQ multiplex PCR, and its TCRdb copy is limited to in-frame clones, with some not included. The data hold more than 120,000 clones, with approximately 94% observed a single time. This specimen was peripheral blood, taken on day 0 of AZD1222 vaccination. These receptors originate from an adult in good health.

The rearrangement joins TRBV12-3 or TRBV12-4 to TRBJ2-7; D not certain. V shed 6 bases and J shed 0 bases, with 9 bases lying between them. This CDR3 comprises 13 residues. The DNA for the CDR3 is TGTGCCAGCAGAGTTGCAAGCTCCTACGAGCAGTACTTC. Protein product: CASRVASSYEQYF.

The rearrangement uses TRBV5-1 and TRBJ2-7, with TRBD2 matching over 10 bases. CDR3 length: 18 residues. Looked up from germline, CDR1 is SGHRS and CDR2 is YFSETQ. V lost 0 bases, J lost 0 bases, and 9 bases stayed unmatched. The CDR3 DNA reads TGCGCCAGCAGCTTGGTTGCTAGCGGGAGTTCCTTCTCCTACGAGCAGTACTTC. Translation gives CASSLVASGSSFSYEQYF.

V gene TRBV6-5 combines with J gene TRBJ1-2; D remains unclear. The CDR3 runs 14 residues. Germline loops: CDR1 MNHEY, CDR2 SVGAGI. Trimming took off 3 bases at V and 0 bases at J, with 8 bases between the two ends. The CDR3 DNA sequence: TGTGCCAGCAGTTATCGCGGATCTAACTATGGCTACACCTTC. Its protein is CASSYRGSNYGYTF.

The V gene is TRBV4-1, the J gene TRBJ1-1, with D possibly being TRBD1 (5 bases). CDR3 length: 15 residues. Germline loops: CDR1 MGHRA, CDR2 YSYEKL. V dropped 1 base and J dropped 0 bases, with 9 bases sitting between them. As DNA, the CDR3 is TGCGCCAGCAGCCAAGCCAGGGTAATGAACACTGAAGCTTTCTTT. Its protein product is CASSQARVMNTEAFF.

The rearrangement uses TRBV30 and TRBJ2-1; D might be TRBD2 (6 bases). The CDR3 extends over 14 amino acids. Germline CDR1 is GTSNPN and CDR2 is SVGIG (reference sequence). Trimming shortened V by 2 bases and J by 0 bases, and 8 bases separated the two germline ends. The CDR3 sequence: CAWSLGGSYNEQFF. In DNA, the CDR3 is TGTGCCTGGAGTCTGGGAGGCTCCTACAATGAGCAGTTCTTC.

This chain uses TRBV14 with TRBJ2-3; D is unresolved. The CDR3 consists of 15 residues. V shed 2 bases and J shed 3 bases, with 12 bases lying between them. Germline V CDR1 and CDR2: SGHDN, FVKESK. CDR3 nucleotide sequence: TGTGCCAGCAGCCAATTCACCCCTCTAACAGATACGCAGTATTTT. Protein sequence: CASSQFTPLTDTQYF. Together with reference TRBV14 and TRBJ2-3, the CDR3 gives the full variable domain: EAGVTQFPSHSVIEKGQTVTLRCDPISGHDNLYWYRRVMGKEIKFLLHFVKESKQDESGMPNNRFLAERTGGTYSTLKVQPAELEDSGVYFCASSQFTPLTDTQYFGPGTRLTVL.

The chain uses TRBV2 and TRBJ1-6, with D perhaps TRBD1 (5 bases). Germline V gene lookup returns CDR1 SNHLY and CDR2 FYNNEI. The V end was cut by 3 bases, the J end by 12 bases, with 15 bases between. The CDR3 totals 14 residues. CDR3 amino acids: CASSDLGTPEPLHF. As DNA, the CDR3 is TGTGCCAGCAGTGATCTGGGGACCCCCGAACCCCTCCACTTT.

This clone has just a few counts. The V gene is TRBV7-2, the J gene TRBJ1-1; no clear D gene. The length of the CDR3 is 13 residues. Trimming cost V 2 bases and J 7 bases, with 11 bases left between them. The germline gives CDR1 SGHTA, CDR2 FQGNSA. Here the CDR3 reads CASSLSGIIEAFF. The CDR3 DNA sequence: TGTGCCAGCAGCTTATCGGGGATTATTGAAGCTTTCTTT.

The rearrangement uses TRBV10-3 and TRBJ1-6; D is possibly TRBD1 (5 bases). Looked up from germline, CDR1 is ENHRY and CDR2 is SYGVKD. CDR3 length: 16 amino acids. Trimming took off 0 bases at V and 10 bases at J, with 16 bases between the two ends. The CDR3 nucleotides are TGTGCCATCAGTGAGTCCCGGACTCTTCAGGGATCACCCCTCCACTTT. Amino acids: CAISESRTLQGSPLHF.

This clone was observed a single time. The CDR3 DNA sequence: TGCGCCAGCAGCCAACAGTCGGATAATGAAAAACTGTTTTTT. Translating it yields CASSQQSDNEKLFF. The chain links TRBV5-1 to TRBJ1-4; D is uncertain. From germline, CDR1 is SGHRS and CDR2 YFSETQ. This CDR3 contains 14 residues. Trimming pared 4 bases from V and 4 bases from J, leaving 11 bases between.

This clone was counted a single time. The V and J genes are TRBV11-2 and TRBJ1-5, with D tentatively TRBD1 (5 bases). Trimming removed 2 bases at V and 6 bases at J, with 5 bases between. Germline V gene data show CDR1 as SGHAT and CDR2 as FQNNGV. The CDR3 runs 12 residues. CDR3 sequence (DNA): TGTGCCAGCAGCTTAACAGGTCAGCCCCAGCATTTT. This sequence encodes CASSLTGQPQHF.